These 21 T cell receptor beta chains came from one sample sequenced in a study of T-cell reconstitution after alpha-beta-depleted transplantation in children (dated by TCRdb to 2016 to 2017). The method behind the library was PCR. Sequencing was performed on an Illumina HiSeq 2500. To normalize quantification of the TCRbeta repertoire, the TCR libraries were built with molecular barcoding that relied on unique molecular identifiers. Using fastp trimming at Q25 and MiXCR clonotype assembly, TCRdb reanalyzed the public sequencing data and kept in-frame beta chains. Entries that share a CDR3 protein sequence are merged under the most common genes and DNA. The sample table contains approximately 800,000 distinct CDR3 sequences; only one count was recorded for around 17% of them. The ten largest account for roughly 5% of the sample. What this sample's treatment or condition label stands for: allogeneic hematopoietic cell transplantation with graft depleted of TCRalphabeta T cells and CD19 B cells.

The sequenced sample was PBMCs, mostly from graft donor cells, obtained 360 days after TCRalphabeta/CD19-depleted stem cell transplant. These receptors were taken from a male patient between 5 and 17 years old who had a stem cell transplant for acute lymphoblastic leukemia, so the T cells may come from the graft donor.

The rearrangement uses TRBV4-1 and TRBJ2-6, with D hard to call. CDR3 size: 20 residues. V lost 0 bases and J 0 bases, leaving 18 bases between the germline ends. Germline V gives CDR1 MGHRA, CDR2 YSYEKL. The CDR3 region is CASSQEDGSHPYSGANVLTF. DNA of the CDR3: TGCGCCAGCAGCCAAGAGGATGGATCGCACCCTTACTCTGGGGCCAACGTCCTGACTTTC.

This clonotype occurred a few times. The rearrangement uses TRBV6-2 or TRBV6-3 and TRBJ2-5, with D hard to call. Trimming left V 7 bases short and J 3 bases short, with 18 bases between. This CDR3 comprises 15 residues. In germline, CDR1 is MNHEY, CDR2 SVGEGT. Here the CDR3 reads CASKGHNHFKETQYF. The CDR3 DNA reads TGTGCCAGCAAGGGCCATAATCACTTCAAAGAGACCCAGTACTTC.

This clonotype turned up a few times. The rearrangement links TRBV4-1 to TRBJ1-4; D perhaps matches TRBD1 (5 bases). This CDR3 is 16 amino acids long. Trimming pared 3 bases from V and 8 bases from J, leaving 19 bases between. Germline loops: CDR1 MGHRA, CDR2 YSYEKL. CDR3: CASSHGFRGFKEKLFF. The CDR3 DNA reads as TGCGCCAGCAGCCATGGCTTCCGGGGCTTTAAGGAAAAACTGTTTTTT.

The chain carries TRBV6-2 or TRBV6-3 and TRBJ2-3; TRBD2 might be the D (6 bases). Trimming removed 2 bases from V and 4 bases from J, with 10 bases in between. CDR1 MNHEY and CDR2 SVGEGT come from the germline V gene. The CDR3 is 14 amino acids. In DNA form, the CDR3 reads TGTGCCAGCAGTTACCGGTCGGGGGCAGATACGCAGTATTTT. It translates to CASSYRSGADTQYF.

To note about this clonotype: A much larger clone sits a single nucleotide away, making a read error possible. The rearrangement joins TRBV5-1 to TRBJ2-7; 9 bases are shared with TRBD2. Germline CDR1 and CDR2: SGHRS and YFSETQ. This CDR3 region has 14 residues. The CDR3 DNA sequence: TGCGCCAGCAGTATGGGACTAGCCAACTACCAGCAGTACTTC. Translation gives CASSMGLANYQQYF.

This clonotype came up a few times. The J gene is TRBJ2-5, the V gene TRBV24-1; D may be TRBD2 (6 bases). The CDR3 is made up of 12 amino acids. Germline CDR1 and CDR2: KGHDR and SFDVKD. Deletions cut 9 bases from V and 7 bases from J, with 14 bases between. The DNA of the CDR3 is TGTGCCACCTCGGGAGTCAAAGGGACCCAGTACTTC. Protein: CATSGVKGTQYF.

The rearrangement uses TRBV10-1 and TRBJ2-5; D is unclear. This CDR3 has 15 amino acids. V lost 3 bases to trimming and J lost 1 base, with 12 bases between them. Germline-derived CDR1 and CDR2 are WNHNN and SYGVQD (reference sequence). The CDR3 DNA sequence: TGCGCCAGCAGTGACTGGAGAAACAGCCAAGAGACCCAGTACTTC. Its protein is CASSDWRNSQETQYF.

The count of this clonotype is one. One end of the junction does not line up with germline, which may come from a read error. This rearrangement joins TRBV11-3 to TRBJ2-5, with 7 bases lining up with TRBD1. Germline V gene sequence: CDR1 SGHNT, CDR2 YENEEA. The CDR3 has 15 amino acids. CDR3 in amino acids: CASSLGDRDGETQCF. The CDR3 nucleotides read TGTGCCAGCAGCTTAGGAGACAGGGATGGAGAGACCCAGTGCTTC.

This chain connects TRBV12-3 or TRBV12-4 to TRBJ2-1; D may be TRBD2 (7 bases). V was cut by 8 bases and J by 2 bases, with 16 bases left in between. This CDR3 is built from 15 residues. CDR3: CASGGTGGPYNEQFF. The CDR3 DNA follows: TGTGCCAGCGGGGGGACGGGGGGCCCCTACAATGAGCAGTTCTTC.

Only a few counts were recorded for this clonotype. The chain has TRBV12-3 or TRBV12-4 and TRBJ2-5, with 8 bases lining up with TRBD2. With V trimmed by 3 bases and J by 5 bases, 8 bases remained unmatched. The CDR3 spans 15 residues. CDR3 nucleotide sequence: TGTGCCAGCAGTTTGCGAGCGGGAGCAGGGGAGACCCAGTACTTC. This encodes CASSLRAGAGETQYF.

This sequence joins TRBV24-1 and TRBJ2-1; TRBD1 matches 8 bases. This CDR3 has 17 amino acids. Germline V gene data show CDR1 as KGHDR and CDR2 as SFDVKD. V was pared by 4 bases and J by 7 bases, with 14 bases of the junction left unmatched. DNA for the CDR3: TGTGCCACCAGTGACAACTTTGGGACAGGTGGAGGGAATGAGCAGTTCTTC. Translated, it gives CATSDNFGTGGGNEQFF.

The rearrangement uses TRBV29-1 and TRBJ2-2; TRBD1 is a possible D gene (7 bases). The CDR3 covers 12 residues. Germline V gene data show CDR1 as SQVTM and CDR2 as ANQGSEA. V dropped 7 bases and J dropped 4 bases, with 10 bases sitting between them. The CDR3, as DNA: TGCAGCGGTCAGGGGGGCACCGGGGAGCTGTTTTTT. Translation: CSGQGGTGELFF.

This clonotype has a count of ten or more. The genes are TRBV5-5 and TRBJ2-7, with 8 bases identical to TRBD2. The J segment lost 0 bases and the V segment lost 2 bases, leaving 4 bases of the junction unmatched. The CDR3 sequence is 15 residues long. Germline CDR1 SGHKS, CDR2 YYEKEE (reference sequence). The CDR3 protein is CASSFVAGSSYEQYF. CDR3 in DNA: TGTGCCAGCAGCTTTGTAGCGGGAAGCTCCTACGAGCAGTACTTC.

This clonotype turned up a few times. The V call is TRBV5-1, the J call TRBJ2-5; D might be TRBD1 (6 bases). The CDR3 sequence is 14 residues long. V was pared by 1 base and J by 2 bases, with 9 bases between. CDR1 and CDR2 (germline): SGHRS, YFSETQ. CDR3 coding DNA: TGCGCCAGCAGCTTGAACAGGGAACAAGAGACCCAGTACTTC. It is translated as CASSLNREQETQYF.

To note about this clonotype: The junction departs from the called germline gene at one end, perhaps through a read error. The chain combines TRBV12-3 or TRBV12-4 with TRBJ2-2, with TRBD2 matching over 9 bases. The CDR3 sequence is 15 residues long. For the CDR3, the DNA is TGTGCCAGCAGTGTAGCGGGAGTAAGGACCGGGGAGCTGTTTTTT. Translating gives CASSVAGVRTGELFF.

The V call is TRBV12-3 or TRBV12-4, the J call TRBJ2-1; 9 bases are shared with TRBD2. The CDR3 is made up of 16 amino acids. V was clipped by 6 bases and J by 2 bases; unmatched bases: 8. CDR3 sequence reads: CASRGAGGRAYNEQFF. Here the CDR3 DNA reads TGTGCCAGCAGGGGGGCCGGCGGGAGGGCCTACAATGAGCAGTTCTTC.

The CDR3 region has the DNA TGTGCCAGCAGCCGACTACCGCGAGGCACCGGGGAGCTGTTTTTT. Protein sequence: CASSRLPRGTGELFF. The chain joins TRBV3-1 to TRBJ2-2; perhaps TRBD2 as D (5 bases). Trimming stripped 4 bases from V and 4 bases from J, with 13 bases between. This CDR3 is built from 15 residues. Germline V gives CDR1 LGHDT, CDR2 YNNKEL (reference sequence).

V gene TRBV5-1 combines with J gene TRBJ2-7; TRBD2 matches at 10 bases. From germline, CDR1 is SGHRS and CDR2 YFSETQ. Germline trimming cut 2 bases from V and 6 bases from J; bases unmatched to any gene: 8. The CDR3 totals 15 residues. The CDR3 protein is CASSLDPSGRGEQYF. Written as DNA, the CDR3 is TGCGCCAGCAGCTTAGATCCTAGCGGGAGAGGCGAGCAGTACTTC. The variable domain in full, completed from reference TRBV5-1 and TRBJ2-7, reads KAGVTQTPRYLIKTRGQQVTLSCSPISGHRSVSWYQQTPGQGLQFLFEYFSETQRNKGNFPGRFSGRQFSNSRSEMNVSTLELGDSALYLCASSLDPSGRGEQYFGPGTRLTVT.

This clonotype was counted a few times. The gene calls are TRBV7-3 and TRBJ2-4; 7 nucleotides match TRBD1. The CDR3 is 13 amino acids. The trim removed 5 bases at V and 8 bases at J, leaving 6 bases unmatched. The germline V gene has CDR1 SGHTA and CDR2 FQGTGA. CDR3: CASSRDRGYIQYF. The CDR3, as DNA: TGTGCCAGCAGCCGGGACAGAGGATACATTCAGTACTTC.

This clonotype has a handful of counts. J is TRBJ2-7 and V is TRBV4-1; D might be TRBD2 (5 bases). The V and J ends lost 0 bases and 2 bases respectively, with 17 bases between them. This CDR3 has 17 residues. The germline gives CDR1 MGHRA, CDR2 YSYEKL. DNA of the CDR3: TGCGCCAGCAGCCAAGAGGGTCGAGGGTCATTCACCTACGAGCAGTACTTC. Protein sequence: CASSQEGRGSFTYEQYF.

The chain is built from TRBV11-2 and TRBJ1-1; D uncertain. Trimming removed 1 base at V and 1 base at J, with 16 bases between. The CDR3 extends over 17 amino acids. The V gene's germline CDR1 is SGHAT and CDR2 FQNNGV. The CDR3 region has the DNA TGTGCCAGCAGCTTAGGACTATTGAGGGCGCCGAACACTGAAGCTTTCTTT. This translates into CASSLGLLRAPNTEAFF. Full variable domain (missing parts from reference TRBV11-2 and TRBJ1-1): EAGVAQSPRYKIIEKRQSVAFWCNPISGHATLYWYQQILGQGPKLLIQFQNNGVVDDSQLPKDRFSAERLKGVDSTLKIQPAKLEDSAVYLCASSLGLLRAPNTEAFFGQGTRLTVV.